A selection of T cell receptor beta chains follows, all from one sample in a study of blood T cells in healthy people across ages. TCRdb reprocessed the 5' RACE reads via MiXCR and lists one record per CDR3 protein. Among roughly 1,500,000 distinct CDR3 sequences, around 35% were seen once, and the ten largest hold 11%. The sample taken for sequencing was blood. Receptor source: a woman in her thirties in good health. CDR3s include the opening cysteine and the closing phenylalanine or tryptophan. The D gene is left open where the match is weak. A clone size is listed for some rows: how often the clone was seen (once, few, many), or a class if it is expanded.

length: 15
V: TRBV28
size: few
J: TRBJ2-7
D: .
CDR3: CASTHNGYGVYEQYF
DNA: TGTGCCAGCACCCACAACGGCTATGGGGTCTACGAGCAGTACTTC

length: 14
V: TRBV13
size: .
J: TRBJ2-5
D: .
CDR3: CASSFETGGETQYF
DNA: TGTGCCAGCAGCTTCGAGACAGGTGGAGAGACCCAGTACTTC

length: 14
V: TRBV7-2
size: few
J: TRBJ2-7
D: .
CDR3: CASSFSQGLYEQYF
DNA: TGTGCCAGCAGCTTCTCACAGGGCTTATACGAGCAGTACTTC

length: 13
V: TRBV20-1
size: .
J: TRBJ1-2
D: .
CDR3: CSARAQGRGGYTF
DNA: TGCAGTGCTAGAGCCCAGGGGCGCGGCGGCTACACCTTC

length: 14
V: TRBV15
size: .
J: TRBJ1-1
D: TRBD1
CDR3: CATSSQGAGTEAFF
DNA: TGTGCCACCAGCAGTCAGGGGGCTGGTACTGAAGCTTTCTTT

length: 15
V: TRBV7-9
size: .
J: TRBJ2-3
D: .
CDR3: CASSRFDTSTDTQYF
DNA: TGTGCCAGCAGCCGATTCGACACATCCACAGATACGCAGTATTTT

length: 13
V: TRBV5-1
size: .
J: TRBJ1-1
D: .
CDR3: CASAPTGNTEAFF
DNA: TGCGCCAGCGCCCCTACGGGGAACACTGAAGCTTTCTTT

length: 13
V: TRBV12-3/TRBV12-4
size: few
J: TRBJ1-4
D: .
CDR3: CASSWQGGEKLFF
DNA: TGTGCCAGCAGTTGGCAGGGAGGCGAAAAACTGTTTTTT

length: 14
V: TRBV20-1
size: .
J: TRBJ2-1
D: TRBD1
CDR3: CSAAGTAAYNEQFF
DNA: TGCAGTGCCGCCGGGACAGCCGCTTACAATGAGCAGTTCTTC

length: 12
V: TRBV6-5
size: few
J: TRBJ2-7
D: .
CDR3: CASRGRTHEQYF
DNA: TGTGCCAGCAGGGGCCGGACTCACGAGCAGTACTTC

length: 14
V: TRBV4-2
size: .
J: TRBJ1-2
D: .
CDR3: CASSQEAGNFGYTF
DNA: TGTGCCAGCAGCCAAGAAGCCGGTAACTTTGGCTACACCTTC

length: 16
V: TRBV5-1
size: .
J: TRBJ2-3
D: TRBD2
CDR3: CASSSKTSGRTDTQYF
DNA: TGCGCCAGCAGCTCGAAGACTAGCGGGAGAACAGATACGCAGTATTTT

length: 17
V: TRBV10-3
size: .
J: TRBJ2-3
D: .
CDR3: CAVSNRGSKAHTDTQYF
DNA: TGTGCCGTCAGCAACCGGGGCTCGAAGGCCCACACAGATACGCAGTATTTT

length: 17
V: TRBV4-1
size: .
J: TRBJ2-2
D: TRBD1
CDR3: CASSQSFGTANTGELFF
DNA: TGCGCCAGCAGCCAATCCTTCGGGACAGCGAACACCGGGGAGCTGTTTTTT

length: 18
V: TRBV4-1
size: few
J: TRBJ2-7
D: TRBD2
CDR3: CASSQDPRTSGRAYEQYF
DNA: TGCGCCAGCAGCCAAGATCCGAGGACTAGCGGGAGGGCCTACGAGCAGTACTTC

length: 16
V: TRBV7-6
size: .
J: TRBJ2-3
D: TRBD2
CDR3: CASSGQREKFADTQYF
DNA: TGTGCCAGCAGCGGCCAGCGGGAGAAGTTTGCAGATACGCAGTATTTT

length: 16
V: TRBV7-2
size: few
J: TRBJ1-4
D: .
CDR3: CASSFWGGTTNEKLFF
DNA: TGTGCCAGCAGCTTCTGGGGCGGAACAACTAATGAAAAACTGTTTTTT

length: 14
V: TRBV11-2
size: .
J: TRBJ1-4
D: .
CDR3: CASSCRATNEKLFF
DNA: TGTGCCAGCAGCTGTCGGGCAACTAATGAAAAACTGTTTTTT

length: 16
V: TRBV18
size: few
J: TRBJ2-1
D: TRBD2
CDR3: CASSPVAGGGLSGQFF
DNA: TGTGCCAGCTCACCAGTAGCGGGAGGTGGCTTGTCGGGGCAGTTCTTC

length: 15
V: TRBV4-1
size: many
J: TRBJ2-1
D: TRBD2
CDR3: CASSPPSGGKNEQFF
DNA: TGCGCCAGCAGCCCACCGTCCGGGGGGAAAAATGAGCAGTTCTTC

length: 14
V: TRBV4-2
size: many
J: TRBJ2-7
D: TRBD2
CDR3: CASSQGSGSYEQYF
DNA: TGTGCCAGCAGCCAAGGAAGCGGGAGCTACGAGCAGTACTTC

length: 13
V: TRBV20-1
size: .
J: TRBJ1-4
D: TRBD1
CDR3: CSASDRGDEKLFF
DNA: TGCAGTGCGAGTGACAGGGGGGATGAAAAACTGTTTTTT

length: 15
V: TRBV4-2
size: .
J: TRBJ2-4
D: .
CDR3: CASSHTNSDKNIQYF
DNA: TGTGCCAGCAGCCACACGAATAGCGACAAAAACATTCAGTACTTC

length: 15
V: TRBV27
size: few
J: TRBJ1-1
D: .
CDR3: CASSLLGGGNTEAFF
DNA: TGTGCCAGCAGTTTATTGGGCGGGGGTAACACTGAAGCTTTCTTT

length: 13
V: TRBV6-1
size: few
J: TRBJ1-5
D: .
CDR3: CASSALGNQPQHF
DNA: TGTGCCAGCAGTGCCCTGGGAAATCAGCCCCAGCATTTT

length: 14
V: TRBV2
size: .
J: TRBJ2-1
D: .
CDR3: CASSKLPDTSEQFF
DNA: TGTGCCAGCAGTAAACTACCCGATACCAGTGAGCAGTTCTTC

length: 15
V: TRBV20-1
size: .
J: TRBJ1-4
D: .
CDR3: CSARDWRGGEEKLFF
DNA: TGCAGTGCTAGAGATTGGAGGGGAGGAGAGGAAAAACTGTTTTTT

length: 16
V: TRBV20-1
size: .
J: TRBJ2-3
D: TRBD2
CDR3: CSSGTSGRGLGNTQYF
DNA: TGCAGCTCCGGGACTAGCGGGAGGGGCTTAGGGAATACGCAGTATTTT

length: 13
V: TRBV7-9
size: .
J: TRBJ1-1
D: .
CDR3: CASSFGGEGHAFF
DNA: TGTGCCAGCAGCTTTGGGGGGGAGGGCCACGCTTTCTTT

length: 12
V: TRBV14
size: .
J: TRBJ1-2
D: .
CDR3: CASSPAGDGYTF
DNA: TGTGCCAGCAGCCCCGCTGGGGATGGCTACACCTTC

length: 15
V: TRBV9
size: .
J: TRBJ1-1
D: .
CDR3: CASSVGTFMNTEAFF
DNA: TGTGCCAGCAGCGTAGGGACCTTTATGAACACTGAAGCTTTCTTT

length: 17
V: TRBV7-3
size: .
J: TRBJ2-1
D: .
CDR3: CASSPGAAGLLIDEQFF
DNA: TGTGCCAGCAGCCCCGGAGCGGCGGGACTTCTTATCGATGAGCAGTTCTTC

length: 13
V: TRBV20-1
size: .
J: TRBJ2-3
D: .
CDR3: CSARPGGRDTQYF
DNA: TGCAGTGCTAGACCAGGGGGGAGGGATACGCAGTATTTT

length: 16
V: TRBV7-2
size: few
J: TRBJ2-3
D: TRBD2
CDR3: CASILGLAGGTDTQYF
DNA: TGTGCCAGCATCCTGGGACTAGCGGGGGGAACAGATACGCAGTATTTT

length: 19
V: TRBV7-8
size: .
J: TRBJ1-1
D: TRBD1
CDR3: CASSLRLGADRALNTEAFF
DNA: TGTGCCAGCAGCTTGCGATTAGGGGCGGACAGGGCGCTGAACACTGAAGCTTTCTTT

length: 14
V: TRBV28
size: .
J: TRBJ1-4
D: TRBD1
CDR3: CASTFPGGNEKLFF
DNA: TGTGCCAGCACCTTTCCAGGGGGAAATGAAAAACTGTTTTTT

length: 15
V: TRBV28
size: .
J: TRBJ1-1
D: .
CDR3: CASSLSGALNTEAFF
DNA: TGTGCCAGCAGTTTATCCGGGGCATTAAACACTGAAGCTTTCTTT

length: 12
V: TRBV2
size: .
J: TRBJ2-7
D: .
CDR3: CASEWVGGEQYF
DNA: TGTGCCAGCGAGTGGGTGGGAGGCGAGCAGTACTTC

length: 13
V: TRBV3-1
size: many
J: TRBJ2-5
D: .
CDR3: CASSEHRQETQYF
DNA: TGTGCCAGCAGCGAACACCGCCAAGAGACCCAGTACTTC

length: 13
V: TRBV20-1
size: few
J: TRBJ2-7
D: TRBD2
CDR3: CSASRGSTYEQYF
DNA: TGCAGTGCTAGCCGCGGGAGCACCTACGAGCAGTACTTC

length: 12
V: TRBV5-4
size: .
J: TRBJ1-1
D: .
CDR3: CASSYRTGTAFF
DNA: TGTGCCAGCAGCTATCGGACTGGAACGGCTTTCTTT

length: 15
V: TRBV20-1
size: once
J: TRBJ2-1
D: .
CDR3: CSALLATRGFNEQFF
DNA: TGCAGTGCTTTGCTAGCGACGAGAGGCTTCAATGAGCAGTTCTTC

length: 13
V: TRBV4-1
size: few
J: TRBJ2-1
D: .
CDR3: CASSRGTVDEQFF
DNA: TGCGCCAGCAGCCGGGGGACTGTTGATGAGCAGTTCTTC

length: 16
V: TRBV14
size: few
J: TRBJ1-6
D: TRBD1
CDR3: CASSRSQGSYNSPLHF
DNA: TGTGCCAGCAGCCGATCACAGGGGAGCTATAATTCACCCCTCCACTTT

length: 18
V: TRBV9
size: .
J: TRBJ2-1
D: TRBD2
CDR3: CASSPSGGTSVSYNEQFF
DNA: TGTGCCAGCAGCCCGAGCGGTGGGACTAGCGTATCCTACAATGAGCAGTTCTTC

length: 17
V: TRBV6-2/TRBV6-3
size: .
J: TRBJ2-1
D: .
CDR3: CASSGGSGSGSYNEQFF
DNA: TGTGCCAGCAGTGGGGGCAGCGGCTCGGGCTCCTACAATGAGCAGTTCTTC

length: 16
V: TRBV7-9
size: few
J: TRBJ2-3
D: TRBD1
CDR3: CASSAGQGAHTDTQYF
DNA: TGTGCCAGCAGCGCCGGACAGGGGGCCCACACAGATACGCAGTATTTT

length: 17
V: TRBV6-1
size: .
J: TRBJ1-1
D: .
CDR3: CASRPILHVSGNTEAFF
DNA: TGTGCCAGCAGGCCAATATTGCACGTGTCGGGGAACACTGAAGCTTTCTTT

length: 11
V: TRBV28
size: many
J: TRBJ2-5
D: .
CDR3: CASSLWGEQYF
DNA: TGTGCCAGCAGCTTATGGGGGGAGCAGTACTTC